What follows is one TCR beta chain and its context. This entry is derived from a study of blood T cell repertoires in COVID-19. Looking at the study overall: Researchers got acute and convalescent COVID-19 samples from the United States, Italy and Spain. T cells, B-cell-depleted T cells, or PBMCs provided the cDNA or gDNA that served as material.

Source study methods: Reference gene primer amplification in the assay estimated nucleated cell counts. The repertoire was sequenced with immunoSEQ multiplex PCR; TCRdb's copy has only in-frame clones and lacks some. The DNA gave D and trimming, while V, J and clone size come from that table. The data show under 200,000 clones, around 79% seen once. This clonotype was sampled from a woman in her forties with COVID-19, enrolled during active disease. Sequenced: peripheral blood.

CDR3 nucleotides: TGTGCCAGCAGCGTTGGGACAGGTTCGAATGAAAAACTGTTTTTT. Amino acid sequence: CASSVGTGSNEKLFF. The V call is TRBV5-4, the J call TRBJ1-4; 8 nucleotides match TRBD1. With 4 bases clipped from V and 5 bases from J, the junction kept 7 bases outside the gene matches. CDR1 SGHNT and CDR2 YYREEE come from the germline V gene (reference sequence). The CDR3 consists of 15 residues.